This TCR beta chain originates from a study of blood T cells in healthy people across ages. Through a sample-barcoded 5' primer and a J-beta primer mix, a second PCR was run for roughly 7 to 11 cycles. TCRdb re-derived calls from the 5' RACE reads in MiXCR, one entry per CDR3 protein. This table has about 1.5 million distinct CDR3 sequences, about 45% appearing once. Details on this clonotype: What it recognizes is unknown. It may be a read error: a sequence one base away is much more abundant.

Isolated per sample were at least 7 million PBMCs. Study-level results: CMV infection status of these donors was not known.

What was sequenced was blood. The origin of this receptor is a young woman in good health.

In DNA, the CDR3 is TGTGCCAGCAGTTTAGGGGCCTATGGCTCCACCTTC. Translating it yields CASSLGAYGSTF. The rearrangement links TRBV12-3 or TRBV12-4 to TRBJ1-2; D is unresolved. The CDR3 is 12 amino acids.